A selection of T cell receptor beta chains follows, all from one sample in a study of early T cells in non-severe SARS-CoV-2 infection. TCRdb re-derived calls from the 5' RACE reads in MiXCR, one entry per CDR3 protein. This sample yields about 48,000 distinct CDR3 sequences, of which approximately 9.8% are seen a single time; roughly 8.3% belongs to the top ten. Sequencing input: whole blood. The receptors come from an adult who was a healthcare worker with PCR-confirmed SARS-CoV-2 infection or an uninfected control (not recorded which). Both conserved end residues are part of each CDR3. Each record gives: V gene, J gene, clone size, D gene, CDR3 protein, CDR3 DNA. A D gene is named only where the DNA matches it firmly. Rows give clone size only sometimes, using once, few, many, or a class for an expanded clone.

v_call: TRBV7-9; j_call: TRBJ2-5; clone_size: many; d_call: -; cdr3_aa: CASSLGMETQYF; cdr3_nt: TGTGCCAGCAGCTTAGGAATGGAGACCCAGTACTTC
v_call: TRBV21-1; j_call: TRBJ1-5; clone_size: many; d_call: -; cdr3_aa: CASLSAGNQPQHF; cdr3_nt: TGTGCCAGCTTATCAGCAGGCAATCAGCCCCAGCATTTT
v_call: TRBV12-3/TRBV12-4; j_call: TRBJ1-3; clone_size: -; d_call: -; cdr3_aa: CASSSGFSGNTIYF; cdr3_nt: TGTGCCAGCAGTTCGGGGTTCTCTGGAAACACCATATATTTT
v_call: TRBV5-1; j_call: TRBJ1-3; clone_size: -; d_call: -; cdr3_aa: CASTPRPGNTIYF; cdr3_nt: TGCGCCAGCACCCCCAGACCTGGAAACACCATATATTTT
v_call: TRBV11-3; j_call: TRBJ2-2; clone_size: -; d_call: TRBD1; cdr3_aa: CASSPQPGQPTNTGELFF; cdr3_nt: TGTGCCAGCAGCCCTCAGCCGGGACAGCCAACGAACACCGGGGAGCTGTTTTTT
v_call: TRBV20-1; j_call: TRBJ1-1; clone_size: few; d_call: TRBD1; cdr3_aa: CSAYYSGQGNTEAFF; cdr3_nt: TGCAGTGCTTACTACTCGGGACAGGGAAATACTGAAGCTTTCTTT
v_call: TRBV4-1; j_call: TRBJ1-6; clone_size: few; d_call: TRBD1; cdr3_aa: CASSPWTGGSSPLHF; cdr3_nt: TGCGCCAGCAGCCCTTGGACAGGGGGCAGTTCACCCCTCCACTTT
v_call: TRBV7-2; j_call: TRBJ1-5; clone_size: -; d_call: -; cdr3_aa: CASGQGPGQPQHF; cdr3_nt: TGTGCCAGCGGCCAGGGGCCGGGGCAGCCCCAGCATTTT
v_call: TRBV19; j_call: TRBJ2-3; clone_size: few; d_call: -; cdr3_aa: CASSGGDRNTDTQYF; cdr3_nt: TGTGCCAGTAGCGGGGGAGACAGGAACACAGATACGCAGTATTTT
v_call: TRBV20-1; j_call: TRBJ2-3; clone_size: -; d_call: TRBD2; cdr3_aa: CSARGGGRGTDTQYF; cdr3_nt: TGCAGTGCCCGGGGCGGCGGGAGGGGCACAGATACGCAGTATTTT
v_call: TRBV5-1; j_call: TRBJ2-2; clone_size: many; d_call: -; cdr3_aa: CASRPGAANTGELFF; cdr3_nt: TGCGCCAGCCGCCCGGGAGCGGCAAACACCGGGGAGCTGTTTTTT
v_call: TRBV28; j_call: TRBJ2-7; clone_size: -; d_call: -; cdr3_aa: CASSLQGASSYEQYF; cdr3_nt: TGTGCCAGCAGTTTACAAGGTGCATCCTCCTACGAGCAGTACTTC
v_call: TRBV29-1; j_call: TRBJ2-7; clone_size: many; d_call: -; cdr3_aa: CSVEEGSGHLNEQYF; cdr3_nt: TGCAGCGTTGAAGAAGGCTCGGGGCATCTTAACGAGCAGTACTTC
v_call: TRBV6-5; j_call: TRBJ1-6; clone_size: few; d_call: TRBD1; cdr3_aa: CASSSGTGRNSPLHF; cdr3_nt: TGTGCCAGCAGTTCCGGGACAGGGCGTAATTCACCCCTCCACTTT
v_call: TRBV5-1; j_call: TRBJ2-3; clone_size: many; d_call: TRBD2; cdr3_aa: CTSSLGAGGADTQYF; cdr3_nt: TGCACCAGCAGCTTGGGGGCGGGAGGAGCAGATACGCAGTATTTT
v_call: TRBV4-1; j_call: TRBJ2-3; clone_size: many; d_call: -; cdr3_aa: CASSQDRYTSTDTQYF; cdr3_nt: TGCGCCAGCAGCCAAGATAGATATACTAGCACAGATACGCAGTATTTT
v_call: TRBV7-6; j_call: TRBJ2-3; clone_size: many; d_call: TRBD2; cdr3_aa: CASSPRGLAGGLAGDTQYF; cdr3_nt: TGTGCCAGCAGCCCCCGGGGACTAGCGGGAGGGCTGGCCGGAGATACGCAGTATTTT
v_call: TRBV29-1; j_call: TRBJ2-7; clone_size: -; d_call: TRBD2; cdr3_aa: CSVGLAETYEQYF; cdr3_nt: TGCAGCGTGGGACTAGCAGAGACCTACGAGCAGTACTTC
v_call: TRBV3-1; j_call: TRBJ2-1; clone_size: many; d_call: TRBD1; cdr3_aa: CASSQGTGEPYNEQFF; cdr3_nt: TGTGCCAGCAGCCAAGGGACAGGGGAACCCTACAATGAGCAGTTCTTC
v_call: TRBV20-1; j_call: TRBJ2-2; clone_size: -; d_call: TRBD1; cdr3_aa: CSARDRGQGNTGELFF; cdr3_nt: TGCAGTGCTAGAGATCGGGGACAGGGGAACACCGGGGAGCTGTTTTTT
v_call: TRBV20-1; j_call: TRBJ2-1; clone_size: many; d_call: -; cdr3_aa: CSATGVPSGDIYNEQFF; cdr3_nt: TGCAGTGCTACAGGGGTTCCTAGCGGCGATATTTACAATGAGCAGTTCTTC
v_call: TRBV14; j_call: TRBJ1-6; clone_size: many; d_call: -; cdr3_aa: CASSQDKSGTYNSPLHF; cdr3_nt: TGTGCCAGCAGCCAAGATAAGAGCGGGACCTATAATTCACCCCTCCACTTT
v_call: TRBV7-9; j_call: TRBJ2-7; clone_size: -; d_call: TRBD1; cdr3_aa: CASSPAGQGRSNEQYF; cdr3_nt: TGTGCCAGCAGCCCGGCCGGACAGGGCCGGTCGAACGAGCAGTACTTC
v_call: TRBV11-2; j_call: TRBJ2-7; clone_size: -; d_call: TRBD1; cdr3_aa: CASSPSTGGYEQYF; cdr3_nt: TGTGCCAGCAGCCCATCGACAGGGGGCTACGAGCAGTACTTC
v_call: TRBV6-6; j_call: TRBJ2-6; clone_size: -; d_call: -; cdr3_aa: CAGSREAGANVLTF; cdr3_nt: TGTGCCGGATCCAGGGAGGCTGGGGCCAACGTCCTGACTTTC
v_call: TRBV29-1; j_call: TRBJ2-3; clone_size: few; d_call: -; cdr3_aa: CSGPTPLKYF; cdr3_nt: TGCAGCGGACCCACCCCATTAAAGTATTTT
v_call: TRBV6-5; j_call: TRBJ1-5; clone_size: many; d_call: -; cdr3_aa: CASSPGDPQPQHF; cdr3_nt: TGTGCCAGCAGTCCCGGGGACCCTCAGCCCCAGCATTTT
v_call: TRBV5-4; j_call: TRBJ2-7; clone_size: many; d_call: -; cdr3_aa: CASSGGRRGDYEQYF; cdr3_nt: TGTGCCAGCAGCGGGGGACGGAGGGGGGACTACGAGCAGTACTTC
v_call: TRBV5-5; j_call: TRBJ1-4; clone_size: many; d_call: TRBD1; cdr3_aa: CASSRGQFINEKLFF; cdr3_nt: TGTGCCAGCAGCCGGGGACAGTTCATCAATGAAAAACTGTTTTTT
v_call: TRBV28; j_call: TRBJ2-7; clone_size: -; d_call: -; cdr3_aa: CASSLGQGGYEQYF; cdr3_nt: TGTGCCAGCAGTCTGGGGCAGGGGGGCTACGAGCAGTACTTC
v_call: TRBV20-1; j_call: TRBJ2-2; clone_size: many; d_call: TRBD2; cdr3_aa: CSARDREAGPKKGELFF; cdr3_nt: TGCAGTGCCAGGGACCGGGAGGCGGGCCCGAAGAAAGGGGAGCTGTTTTTT
v_call: TRBV7-9; j_call: TRBJ1-3; clone_size: many; d_call: -; cdr3_aa: CASSLDSSGNTIYF; cdr3_nt: TGTGCCAGCAGCCTAGACAGTTCTGGAAACACCATATATTTT
v_call: TRBV2; j_call: TRBJ2-7; clone_size: many; d_call: -; cdr3_aa: CASSEIREQYF; cdr3_nt: TGTGCCAGCAGTGAAATAAGGGAGCAGTACTTC